This T cell receptor (beta chain) stems from a study of Graves' ophthalmopathy and Graves' hyperthyroidism. Whole-study context: Peripheral blood was obtained at first diagnosis, ahead of any treatment.

Additional autoimmune diseases, uncontrolled infections, pregnancy or lactation disqualified patients. Amplification targeted the TCR beta CDR3 regions, with RNA transcripts as the source material. Amplification began with first-round RT-PCR using HTBI primers, then second-round multiplex PCR was performed. From the multiplex PCR reads, TCRdb called clonotypes with MiXCR, one entry per CDR3 protein. Among approximately 700,000 distinct CDR3 sequences listed, 35% to 50% were seen once. There are 14 residues in the CDR3. V was pared by 0 bases and J by 12 bases, with 12 bases between. The germline gives CDR1 LGHNA, CDR2 YSLEER.

The receptor's source is an adult man with Graves' ophthalmopathy. Sequencing was performed on peripheral blood. This chain uses TRBV4-3 with TRBJ2-6; possible D gene TRBD2, 5 bases. The CDR3 region has the DNA TGCGCCAGCAGCCAAGACCCGGGGTTGGGCGTCCTGACTTTC. It is translated as CASSQDPGLGVLTF.